This record covers a single T cell receptor beta chain. This sample was included in a study of cytomegalovirus exposure and HLA in healthy donors. Amplification used 60 Vbeta primers and 13 Jbeta primers. Method: immunoSEQ multiplex PCR; TCRdb's copy keeps in-frame clones and lacks some. The sample lists 250,000 to 350,000 clones, about 80% seen once, with 0.3% in the top ten. Trimming left V 5 bases short and J 0 bases short, with 10 bases between. CDR1 and CDR2 from the germline V gene are SGHVT and SQSDAQ. This CDR3 has 14 amino acids. The V gene is TRBV7-4, the J gene TRBJ1-2; no firm D call. Sequenced material: PBMCs. The clonotype was recovered from a girl between 2 and 10 years old in good health and CMV-seronegative. For the CDR3, the DNA is TGTGCCAGCAGCCGACAATTAGCTAACTATGGCTACACCTTC. Translating gives CASSRQLANYGYTF.